This TCR beta chain was sequenced during a study of siplizumab effects on memory and regulatory T cells. For this clone: Its antigen is currently unknown.

Germline V lookup: CDR1 SGHVS, CDR2 FNYEAQ. The CDR3 runs 14 residues. V lost 5 bases and J 8 bases, leaving 16 bases between the germline ends. Study outcomes and limitations: On average, under 75% of mappable alloreactive CD4+ clones were Treg-derived under siplizumab, against 25% to 30% in controls.

Assays covered roughly 10^5 TCR templates per sample. TCRdb's copy holds only in-frame clones and misses some; the assay was immunoSEQ multiplex PCR. This table holds about 100,000 clones, roughly nine tenths found once. This chain connects TRBV7-6 to TRBJ1-5, with D possibly matching TRBD1 (6 bases). The material sequenced was Tregs sorted from blood. This sequence originates from a human donor in good health. The DNA of the CDR3 is TGTGCCAGCAGCCAACAGGGCTTCAGGGAGCCCCAGCATTTT. This gives the protein CASSQQGFREPQHF.